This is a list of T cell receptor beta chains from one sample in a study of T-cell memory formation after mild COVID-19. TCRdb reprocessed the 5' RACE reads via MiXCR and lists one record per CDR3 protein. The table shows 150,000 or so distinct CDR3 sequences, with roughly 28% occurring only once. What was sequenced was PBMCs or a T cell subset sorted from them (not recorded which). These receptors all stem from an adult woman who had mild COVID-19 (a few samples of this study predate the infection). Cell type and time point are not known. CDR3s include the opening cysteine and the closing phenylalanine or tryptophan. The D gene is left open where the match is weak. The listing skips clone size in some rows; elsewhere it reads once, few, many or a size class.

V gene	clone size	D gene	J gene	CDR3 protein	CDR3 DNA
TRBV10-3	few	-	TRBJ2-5	CAISESGSGGIVVRETQYF	TGTGCCATCAGTGAGTCCGGAAGCGGAGGGATCGTGGTTCGAGAGACCCAGTACTTC
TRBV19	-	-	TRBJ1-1	CASSVPVGGPNTEAFF	TGTGCCAGTAGTGTGCCGGTTGGGGGACCGAACACTGAAGCTTTCTTT
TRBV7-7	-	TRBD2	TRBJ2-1	CASSLRGDYPYNEQFF	TGTGCTAGCAGCTTACGTGGGGACTATCCCTACAATGAGCAGTTCTTC
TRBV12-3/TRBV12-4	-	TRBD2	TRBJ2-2	CASSGRTSGNTGELFF	TGTGCCAGCAGTGGCCGGACTAGCGGGAACACCGGGGAGCTGTTTTTT
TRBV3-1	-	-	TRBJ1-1	CASSQVGGVNTEAFF	TGTGCCAGCAGCCAAGTTGGGGGGGTGAACACTGAAGCTTTCTTT
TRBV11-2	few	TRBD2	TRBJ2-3	CASSLAGGADTQYF	TGTGCCAGCAGCTTAGCGGGGGGTGCAGATACGCAGTATTTT
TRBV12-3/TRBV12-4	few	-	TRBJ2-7	CASSTSRAYYEQYF	TGTGCCAGCAGTACGAGCCGGGCCTACTACGAGCAGTACTTC
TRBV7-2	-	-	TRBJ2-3	CASSLGRPPDTQYF	TGTGCCAGCAGCTTAGGCCGGCCCCCAGATACGCAGTATTTT
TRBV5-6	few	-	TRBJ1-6	CASSLGQGYNSPLHF	TGTGCCAGCAGCTTGGGCCAGGGGTATAATTCACCCCTCCACTTT
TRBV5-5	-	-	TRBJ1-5	CASSLTSWGISSNQPQHF	TGTGCCAGCAGCTTGACCTCTTGGGGGATCTCCAGCAATCAGCCCCAGCATTTT
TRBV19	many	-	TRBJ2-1	CASSVFLRTAYNEQFF	TGTGCCAGTAGTGTTTTCCTCAGGACGGCCTACAATGAGCAGTTCTTC
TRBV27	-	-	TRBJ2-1	CASGHQGNNEQFF	TGTGCCAGCGGACATCAGGGCAACAATGAGCAGTTCTTC
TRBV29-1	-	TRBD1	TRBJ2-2	CSVAGGLDTGELFF	TGCAGCGTTGCAGGGGGCTTGGACACCGGGGAGCTGTTTTTT
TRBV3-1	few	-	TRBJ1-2	CASSQGARGRDYTF	TGTGCCAGCAGCCAAGGTGCCAGAGGACGGGACTACACCTTC